The subject of this entry is one T cell receptor (beta chain). The data originate from a study of blood T cell repertoires in COVID-19. For the study at large: The United States, Italy and Spain provided the acute and convalescent COVID-19 samples. In each case, the material was cDNA or gDNA derived from T cells, B-cell-depleted T cells, or PBMCs.

Authors' data handling: Cell counts per sample came from amplifying reference gene primers. The data were produced by immunoSEQ multiplex PCR, yet TCRdb's version contains in-frame clones alone and is incomplete. Clonal size and the V and J genes are those of that table, whereas D and trimming came from the DNA. Altogether about 300,000 clones are present, around 82% being singletons, with the ten largest covering about 1.2%. Germline CDR1 is SGHVS and CDR2 is FQNEAQ. The CDR3 extends over 13 amino acids. The V segment lost 7 bases and the J segment 9 bases; nucleotides outside the gene matches: 6. The sequence derives from a woman aged 45 to 65 with acute or convalescent COVID-19. The rearrangement links TRBV7-8 to TRBJ2-4; 10 positions match TRBD1. Material: peripheral blood. In DNA form, the CDR3 reads TGTGCCAGCAACTCGGGGGACAGGGGCATTCAGTACTTC. As protein: CASNSGDRGIQYF.